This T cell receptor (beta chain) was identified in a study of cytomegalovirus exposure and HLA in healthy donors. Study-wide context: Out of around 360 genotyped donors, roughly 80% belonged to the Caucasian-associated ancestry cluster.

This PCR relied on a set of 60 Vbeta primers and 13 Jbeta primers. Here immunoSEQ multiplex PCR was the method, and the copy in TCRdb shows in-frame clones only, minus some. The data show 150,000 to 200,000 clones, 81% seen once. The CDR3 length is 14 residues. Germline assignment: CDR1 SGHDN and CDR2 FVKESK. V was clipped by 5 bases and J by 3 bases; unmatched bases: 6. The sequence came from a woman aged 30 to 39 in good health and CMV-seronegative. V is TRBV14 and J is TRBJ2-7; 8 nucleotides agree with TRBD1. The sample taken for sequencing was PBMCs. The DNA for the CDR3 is TGTGCCAGCAGCTTCGGGGACAGGCGCTACGAGCAGTACTTC. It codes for CASSFGDRRYEQYF.